These 10 T cell receptor beta chains were all obtained from the same sample, sequenced in a study of OX40 agonist ivuxolimab in advanced cancers. Using immunoSEQ multiplex PCR, the repertoire was profiled, and TCRdb retains in-frame clones only, with some absent. Of 45,000 to 55,000 clones listed, roughly 90% are singletons. The sequencing here drew on CD4+ or CD8+ T cells sorted from blood, taken in a trial of the OX40 agonist ivuxolimab. The receptors here all came from an adult with an advanced solid tumor such as melanoma, head and neck, liver or kidney cancer.

This clone appeared a single time. The V gene is TRBV30, the J gene TRBJ2-7; 9 bases are shared with TRBD1. With 8 bases clipped from V and 5 bases from J, the junction kept 7 bases outside the gene matches. CDR3 length: 12 amino acids. Looked up from germline, CDR1 is GTSNPN and CDR2 is SVGIG (reference sequence). CDR3 bases: TGTGCCCGGGGACAGGGAGGCAACGAGCAGTACTTC. This codes for CARGQGGNEQYF.

The gene calls are TRBV2 and TRBJ1-2; possible D gene TRBD1, 5 bases. The V gene lost 2 bases and the J gene lost 10 bases, with 20 bases spanning the gap. The CDR3 spans 15 residues. CDR1 and CDR2 (germline): SNHLY, FYNNEI. The CDR3 nucleotides read TGTGCCAGCAGTGAAACCGGGGACGGACTGACCTACTACACCTTC. This encodes CASSETGDGLTYYTF.

This chain links TRBV28 with TRBJ1-3, with D hard to call. This CDR3 contains 13 residues. V gave up 6 bases and J gave up 8 bases, with 14 bases separating them. Germline CDR1 and CDR2: MDHEN and SYDVKM. The CDR3 sequence: CASRLDLQYTIYF. The CDR3 DNA follows: TGTGCCAGCAGACTAGATTTACAATACACCATATATTTT.

This clone was detected only a few times. J is TRBJ1-5 and V is TRBV19; unclear D gene. CDR3 length equals 14 residues. CDR1 LNHDA and CDR2 SQIVND come from the germline V gene (reference sequence). Trimming took off 3 bases at V and 4 bases at J, with 10 bases between the two ends. The CDR3 DNA sequence: TGTGCCAGTAGTATCTTAAGCAGGAATCAGCCCCAGCATTTT. Its protein product is CASSILSRNQPQHF.

The genes are TRBV28 and TRBJ1-6, with D uncertain. With 5 bases removed from V and 7 bases from J, the gap between germline ends came to 9 bases. CDR1 and CDR2 (germline): MDHEN, SYDVKM. The CDR3 spans 13 residues. The CDR3 region is CASSLNPNSPLHF. The CDR3 bases are TGTGCCAGCAGTCTAAACCCCAATTCACCCCTCCACTTT.

This sequence joins TRBV5-1 and TRBJ2-3; weak D call: TRBD1 (5 bases). The germline gives CDR1 SGHRS, CDR2 YFSETQ. The CDR3 sequence is 16 residues long. Deletions cut 3 bases from V and 4 bases from J, with 18 bases between. The CDR3 region is CASSWLRLGVADTQYF. The CDR3 DNA sequence: TGCGCCAGCAGCTGGCTCCGCCTAGGGGTAGCAGATACGCAGTATTTT.

This chain joins TRBV30 and TRBJ1-1, with 11 bases lining up with TRBD1. This CDR3 region has 14 residues. Trimming took 2 bases from V and 3 from J; bases not matched to a gene: 2. The germline V gene encodes CDR1 GTSNPN and CDR2 SVGIG (reference sequence). The CDR3 region is CAWSRDRGDTEAFF. DNA of the CDR3: TGTGCCTGGAGTCGGGACAGGGGGGACACTGAAGCTTTCTTT.

The chain recombines TRBV18 with TRBJ2-3; D gene ambiguous. Germline V gives CDR1 KGHSH, CDR2 LQKENI. The CDR3 consists of 15 residues. V was shortened by 0 bases and J by 0 bases, with 7 bases between the two germline ends. The CDR3 DNA sequence: TGTGCCAGCTCACCACCGTCCGCTAGCACAGATACGCAGTATTTT. Its protein is CASSPPSASTDTQYF.

The gene calls are TRBV5-1 and TRBJ2-1; 10 bases line up with TRBD2. Germline V gives CDR1 SGHRS, CDR2 YFSETQ. After removal of 3 bases from V and 6 bases from J, the junction contained 9 bases not matched to a gene. This CDR3 has 16 residues. In DNA form, the CDR3 reads TGCGCCAGCAGCTCGGTAGCGGGAGGAGGTTTCAATGAGCAGTTCTTC. Its translation: CASSSVAGGGFNEQFF. Variable domain in full (rest from reference TRBV5-1 and TRBJ2-1): KAGVTQTPRYLIKTRGQQVTLSCSPISGHRSVSWYQQTPGQGLQFLFEYFSETQRNKGNFPGRFSGRQFSNSRSEMNVSTLELGDSALYLCASSSVAGGGFNEQFFGPGTRLTVL.

The table lists this clone with a count of one. This chain uses TRBV29-1 with TRBJ2-2; D unresolved. Looked up from germline, CDR1 is SQVTM and CDR2 is ANQGSEA. V shed 4 bases and J shed 0 bases, with 6 bases lying between them. The CDR3 extends over 13 amino acids. The CDR3 reads CSVGLPNTGELFF. The CDR3 nucleotides are TGCAGCGTTGGACTCCCGAACACCGGGGAGCTGTTTTTT.